Following are 18 T cell receptor beta chains from one sample sequenced in a study of blood T cell repertoires in COVID-19. TCRdb keeps only in-frame clones here, not all; method: immunoSEQ multiplex PCR. This sample has about 230,000 clones; around four fifths occur once, and the top ten carry just over 2.5%. The specimen was peripheral blood. These receptor sequences come from a woman in her 70s with active or convalescent COVID-19.

This clone was detected only once. The chain combines TRBV15 with TRBJ1-1; TRBD1 matches at 7 bases. Germline CDR1 is LNHNV and CDR2 is YYDKDF (reference sequence). This CDR3 is built from 16 residues. The V gene end was trimmed by 5 bases and the J gene end by 2 bases; junction bases not matched to a gene: 11. CDR3 region: CATSAHPGQANTEAFF. The CDR3 coding sequence is TGTGCCACCAGCGCCCATCCTGGACAGGCAAACACTGAAGCTTTCTTT.

The rearrangement joins TRBV7-9 to TRBJ2-1, with 7 bases fitting TRBD2. Germline CDR1 and CDR2: SEHNR and FQNEAQ (reference sequence). V lost 2 bases and J lost 4; bases outside the gene matches: 14. The length of the CDR3 is 18 residues. CDR3 in DNA: TGTGCCAGCAGCTTAAGGCTCACTTGGGCGGGGGATTACAATGAGCAGTTCTTC. Amino acid sequence: CASSLRLTWAGDYNEQFF.

V gene TRBV5-1 combines with J gene TRBJ2-5; D possibly corresponds to TRBD2 (6 bases). This CDR3 contains 14 residues. Germline V lookup: CDR1 SGHRS, CDR2 YFSETQ. The ends were cut back, 1 base at V and 3 bases at J, with 10 bases in the middle. For the CDR3, the DNA is TGCGCCAGCAGCTTGCTTACGGGAGAAGAGACCCAGTACTTC. Amino acid sequence: CASSLLTGEETQYF.

This rearrangement joins TRBV5-4 to TRBJ1-2, with 7 bases identical to TRBD1. Germline CDR1 SGHNT, CDR2 YYREEE (reference sequence). The length of the CDR3 is 13 residues. V was pared by 4 bases and J by 8 bases, with 8 bases of the junction left unmatched. CDR3 nucleotide sequence: TGTGCCAGCAGCGGCACAGGGGTTAGGGGCTACACCTTC. This sequence encodes CASSGTGVRGYTF.

The chain uses TRBV10-3 and TRBJ1-2; D might be TRBD1 (6 bases). The germline V and J ends were trimmed by 3 bases and 5 bases, with 19 bases remaining between them. The CDR3 totals 16 residues. Germline V lookup: CDR1 ENHRY, CDR2 SYGVKD. The CDR3 DNA reads as TGTGCCATCAGTGACGGGACTACTGGGGGCAGATATGGCTACACCTTC. Translated: CAISDGTTGGRYGYTF.

The chain links TRBV5-4 to TRBJ2-7, with 8 positions matching TRBD2. There are 15 residues in the CDR3. The ends lost 1 base at V and 1 base at J; junction bases unmatched: 4. Germline CDR1 is SGHNT and CDR2 is YYREEE (reference sequence). This chain's CDR3 is CASSLSLAVSYEQYF. CDR3 DNA sequence: TGTGCCAGCAGCTTGTCACTAGCGGTATCCTACGAGCAGTACTTC.

The chain is built from TRBV11-2 and TRBJ1-2; D may be TRBD1 (6 bases). This CDR3 has 13 amino acids. The ends were cut back, 5 bases at V and 7 bases at J, with 14 bases in the middle. Germline assignment: CDR1 SGHAT and CDR2 FQNNGV. This CDR3 reads CASSILQGIGYTF. DNA of the CDR3: TGTGCCAGCAGCATTCTACAGGGAATTGGCTACACCTTC. Combining the CDR3 with reference TRBV11-2 and TRBJ1-2 gives the whole variable domain EAGVAQSPRYKIIEKRQSVAFWCNPISGHATLYWYQQILGQGPKLLIQFQNNGVVDDSQLPKDRFSAERLKGVDSTLKIQPAKLEDSAVYLCASSILQGIGYTFGSGTRLTVV.

V and J are TRBV7-2 and TRBJ2-5, with D perhaps matching TRBD1 (6 bases). V was cut by 8 bases and J by 4 bases, with 14 bases left in between. This CDR3 is 13 amino acids long. CDR1 SGHTA and CDR2 FQGNSA come from the germline V gene. CDR3 in amino acids: CASGGGQLETQYF. For the CDR3, the DNA is TGTGCCAGCGGGGGCGGGCAGTTAGAGACCCAGTACTTC.

The rearrangement links TRBV7-2 to TRBJ2-5; 13 bases map to TRBD2. J was trimmed by 7 bases and V by 3 bases; bases with no gene match: 5. This CDR3 is built from 15 residues. The germline gives CDR1 SGHTA, CDR2 FQGNSA. CDR3 protein: CASSFQTSGGGTQYF. The DNA for the CDR3 is TGTGCCAGCAGCTTTCAAACTAGCGGGGGGGGGACCCAGTACTTC.

This chain joins TRBV3-1 (or the pseudogene TRBV3-2) and TRBJ2-1; no firm D call. The CDR3 extends over 18 amino acids. From germline, CDR1 is LGHDT and CDR2 YNNKEL (reference sequence). The germline V and J ends were trimmed by 0 bases and 0 bases, with 15 bases remaining between them. CDR3 coding DNA: TGTGCCAGCAGCCAAGATCGGAGTCCTCCCAGCTCCTACAATGAGCAGTTCTTC. This encodes CASSQDRSPPSSYNEQFF.

V gene TRBV10-2 combines with J gene TRBJ2-1; TRBD2 agrees at 7 bases. Germline V CDR1 and CDR2: WSHSY, SAAADI. Germline trimming cut 8 bases from V and 6 bases from J; bases unmatched to any gene: 10. The CDR3 totals 14 residues. This CDR3 reads CASLSGGAANEQFF. CDR3 bases: TGCGCCAGCCTATCGGGGGGAGCGGCCAATGAGCAGTTCTTC.

This chain links TRBV5-1 with TRBJ2-7, with a possible D match to TRBD2 (6 bases). CDR3 length equals 13 residues. With 2 bases removed from V and 7 bases from J, the gap between germline ends came to 13 bases. CDR1 and CDR2 (germline): SGHRS, YFSETQ. CDR3 amino acids: CASSLWGDGEQYF. Written as DNA, the CDR3 is TGCGCCAGCAGCTTATGGGGGGATGGGGAGCAGTACTTC.

CDR3 DNA sequence: TGTGCCAGCAGCCCCGAGGGACAGGTATGGTCACCCCTCCACTTT. Its translation is CASSPEGQVWSPLHF. The chain has TRBV9 and TRBJ1-6; 8 nucleotides match TRBD1. CDR1 SGDLS and CDR2 YYNGEE come from the germline V gene. Trimming at V came to 4 bases and at J to 10 bases, leaving 10 bases not matched to a gene. This CDR3 is built from 15 residues.

J is TRBJ2-3 and V is TRBV28, with TRBD2 identical over 10 bases. V lost 6 bases and J lost 0; bases outside the gene matches: 6. CDR1 and CDR2 (germline): MDHEN, SYDVKM. The CDR3 covers 16 residues. The CDR3 sequence is CASRPSGSGSTDTQYF. In DNA form, the CDR3 reads TGTGCCAGCAGACCTAGCGGGAGTGGAAGCACAGATACGCAGTATTTT. The whole variable domain, remainder taken from reference TRBV28 and TRBJ2-3, is DVKVTQSSRYLVKRTGEKVFLECVQDMDHENMFWYRQDPGLGLRLIYFSYDVKMKEKGDIPEGYSVSREKKERFSLILESASTNQTSMYLCASRPSGSGSTDTQYFGPGTRLTVL.

The chain recombines TRBV6-5 with TRBJ1-2; TRBD1 matches at 8 bases. This CDR3 contains 15 residues. The V segment lost 8 bases and the J segment 4 bases; nucleotides outside the gene matches: 12. Germline V gene sequence: CDR1 MNHEY, CDR2 SVGAGI. CDR3 residues: CASSRSGTGAYGYTF. CDR3 in DNA: TGTGCCAGCTCACGATCGGGGACAGGCGCCTATGGCTACACCTTC.

J is TRBJ2-1 and V is TRBV20-1; 9 bases are a match to TRBD2. Germline V lookup: CDR1 DFQATT, CDR2 SNEGSKA (reference sequence). This CDR3 has 16 residues. The junction had 6 bases not matched to a gene; V was cut back by 3 bases and J by 0 bases. The CDR3, as DNA: TGCAGTGCTAGTTCGGCTAGCGGGACCTCCTACAATGAGCAGTTCTTC. The encoded protein is CSASSASGTSYNEQFF.

In this sample, this clone turned up a few times. This rearrangement joins TRBV12-3 or TRBV12-4 to TRBJ1-1; D uncertain. Trimming left V 2 bases short and J 3 bases short, with 7 bases between. The CDR3 loop spans 13 amino acids. The CDR3 reads CASSLREDTEAFF. The CDR3 DNA is TGTGCCAGCAGTTTACGGGAGGACACTGAAGCTTTCTTT.

This rearrangement joins TRBV3-1 (or the pseudogene TRBV3-2) to TRBJ2-3; 8 bases align to TRBD2. V lost 0 bases to trimming and J lost 0 bases; unmatched junction nucleotides: 11. Germline V gives CDR1 LGHDT, CDR2 YNNKEL (reference sequence). CDR3 length equals 19 residues. The DNA of the CDR3 is TGTGCCAGCAGCCAAGATAGTATAGCGGGGTTTTCTAGCACAGATACGCAGTATTTT. Its protein product is CASSQDSIAGFSSTDTQYF.